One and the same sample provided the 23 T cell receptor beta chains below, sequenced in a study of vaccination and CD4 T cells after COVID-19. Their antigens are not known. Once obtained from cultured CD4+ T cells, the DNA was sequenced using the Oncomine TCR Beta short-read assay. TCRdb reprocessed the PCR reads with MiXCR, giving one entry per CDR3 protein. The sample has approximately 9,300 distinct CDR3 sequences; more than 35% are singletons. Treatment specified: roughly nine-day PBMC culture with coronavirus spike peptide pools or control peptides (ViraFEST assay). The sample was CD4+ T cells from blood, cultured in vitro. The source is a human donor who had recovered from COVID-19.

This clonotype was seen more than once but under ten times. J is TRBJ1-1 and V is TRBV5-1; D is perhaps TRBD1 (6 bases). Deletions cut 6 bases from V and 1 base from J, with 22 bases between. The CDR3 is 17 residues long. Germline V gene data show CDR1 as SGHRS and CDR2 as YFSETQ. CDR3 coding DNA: TGCGCCAGCACCCTTTCCCCCATTACAGGGACGAACACTGAAGCTTTCTTT. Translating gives CASTLSPITGTNTEAFF.

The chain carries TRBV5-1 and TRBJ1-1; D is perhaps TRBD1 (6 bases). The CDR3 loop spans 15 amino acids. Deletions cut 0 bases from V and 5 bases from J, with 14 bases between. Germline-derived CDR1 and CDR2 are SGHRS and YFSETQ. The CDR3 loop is CASSLDEGGATEAFF. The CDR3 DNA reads TGCGCCAGCAGCTTGGACGAAGGGGGGGCTACTGAAGCTTTCTTT.

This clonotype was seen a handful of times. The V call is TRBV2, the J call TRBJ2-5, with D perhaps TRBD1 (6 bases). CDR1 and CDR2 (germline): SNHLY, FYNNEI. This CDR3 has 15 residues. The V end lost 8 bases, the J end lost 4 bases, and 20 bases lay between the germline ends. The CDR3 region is CASGSRGHLRETQYF. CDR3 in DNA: TGTGCCAGCGGGTCCAGGGGCCACCTTCGAGAGACCCAGTACTTC. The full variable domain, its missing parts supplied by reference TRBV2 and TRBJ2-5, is EPEVTQTPSHQVTQMGQEVILRCVPISNHLYFYWYRQILGQKVEFLVSFYNNEISEKSEIFDDQFSVERPDGSNFTLKIRSTKLEDSAMYFCASGSRGHLRETQYFGPGTRLLVL.

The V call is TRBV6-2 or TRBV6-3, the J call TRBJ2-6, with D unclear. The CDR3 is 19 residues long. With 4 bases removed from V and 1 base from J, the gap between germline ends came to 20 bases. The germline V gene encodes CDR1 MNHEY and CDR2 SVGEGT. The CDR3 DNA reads TGTGCCAGCAGTTTTCTCGGCAGTCAAATGATTTCTGGGGCCAACGTCCTGACTTTC. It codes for CASSFLGSQMISGANVLTF.

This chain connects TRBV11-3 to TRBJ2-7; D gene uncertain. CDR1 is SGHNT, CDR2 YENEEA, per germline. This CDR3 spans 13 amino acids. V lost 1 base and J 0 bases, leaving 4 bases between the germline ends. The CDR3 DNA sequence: TGTGCCAGCAGCTTAGGGGGCTCCTACGAGCAGTACTTC. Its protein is CASSLGGSYEQYF.

The CDR3, as DNA: TGTGCCAGCAGCCTACCCCGGGACAGGGTCTACAATGAGCAGTTCTTC. Its translation: CASSLPRDRVYNEQFF. This chain uses TRBV7-9 with TRBJ2-1; TRBD1 matches at 9 bases. V lost 5 bases and J lost 3; bases outside the gene matches: 8. CDR3 size: 16 residues. Germline values: CDR1 SEHNR, CDR2 FQNEAQ (reference sequence).

CDR3 coding DNA: TGTGCCAACGGGGCCCGCTATGGCTACACCTTC. The encoded protein is CANGARYGYTF. The chain employs TRBV19 and TRBJ1-2, with D perhaps TRBD1 (5 bases). The CDR3 runs 11 residues. From germline, CDR1 is LNHDA and CDR2 SQIVND (reference sequence). V was pared by 10 bases and J by 4 bases, with 10 bases between.

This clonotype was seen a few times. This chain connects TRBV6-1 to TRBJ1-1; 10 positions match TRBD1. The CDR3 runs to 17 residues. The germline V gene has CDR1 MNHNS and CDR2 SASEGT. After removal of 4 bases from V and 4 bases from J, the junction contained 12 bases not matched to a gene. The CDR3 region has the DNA TGTGCCAGCAGTGGAGAGTATTTAGGACAGGGGGGCACTGAAGCTTTCTTT. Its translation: CASSGEYLGQGGTEAFF.

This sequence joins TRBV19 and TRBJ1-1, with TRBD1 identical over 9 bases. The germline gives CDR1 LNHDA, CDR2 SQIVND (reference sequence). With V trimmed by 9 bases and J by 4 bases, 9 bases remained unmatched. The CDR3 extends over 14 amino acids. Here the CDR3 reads CASSLGTGITEAFF. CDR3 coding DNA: TGTGCCAGCAGCTTAGGGACAGGGATCACTGAAGCTTTCTTT.

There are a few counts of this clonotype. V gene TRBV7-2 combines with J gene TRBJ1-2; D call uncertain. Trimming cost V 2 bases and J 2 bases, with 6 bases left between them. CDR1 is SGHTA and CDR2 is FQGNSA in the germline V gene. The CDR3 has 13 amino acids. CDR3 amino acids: CASSLSLNYGYTF. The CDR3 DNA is TGTGCCAGCAGCTTATCTTTGAACTATGGCTACACCTTC.

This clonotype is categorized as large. The CDR3 nucleotides read TGTGCCAGCTCACCACAGGGTGGAGGATCTGGAAACACCATATATTTT. It is translated as CASSPQGGGSGNTIYF. The V and J genes are TRBV18 and TRBJ1-3; no clear D gene. V gave up 1 base and J gave up 1 base, with 11 bases separating them. CDR1 is KGHSH and CDR2 is LQKENI in the germline V gene. This CDR3 has 16 amino acids.

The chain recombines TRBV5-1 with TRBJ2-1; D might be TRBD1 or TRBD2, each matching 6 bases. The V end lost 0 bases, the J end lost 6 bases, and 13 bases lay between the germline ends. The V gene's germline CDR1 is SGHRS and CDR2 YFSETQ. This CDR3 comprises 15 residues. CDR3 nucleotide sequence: TGCGCCAGCAGCTTGGATGGGGGGCTGGGCAATGAGCAGTTCTTC. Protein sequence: CASSLDGGLGNEQFF.

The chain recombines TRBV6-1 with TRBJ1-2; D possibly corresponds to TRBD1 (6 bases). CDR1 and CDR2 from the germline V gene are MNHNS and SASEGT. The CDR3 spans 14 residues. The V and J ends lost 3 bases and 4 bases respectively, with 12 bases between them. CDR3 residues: CASSDVDRSYGYTF. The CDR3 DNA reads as TGTGCCAGCAGTGATGTCGACAGGAGCTATGGCTACACCTTC.

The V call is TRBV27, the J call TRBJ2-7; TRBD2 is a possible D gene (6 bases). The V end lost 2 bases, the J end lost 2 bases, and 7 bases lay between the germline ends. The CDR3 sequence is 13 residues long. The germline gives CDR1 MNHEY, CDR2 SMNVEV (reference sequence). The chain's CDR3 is CASSLTGAYEQYF. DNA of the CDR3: TGTGCCAGCAGTTTAACGGGGGCCTACGAGCAGTACTTC.

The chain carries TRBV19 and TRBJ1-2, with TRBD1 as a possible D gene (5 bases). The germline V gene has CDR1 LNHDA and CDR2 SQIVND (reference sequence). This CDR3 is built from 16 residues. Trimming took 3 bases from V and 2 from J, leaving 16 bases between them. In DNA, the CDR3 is TGTGCCAGTAGTATGACAGTGGGCAGATCAAACTATGGCTACACCTTC. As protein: CASSMTVGRSNYGYTF.

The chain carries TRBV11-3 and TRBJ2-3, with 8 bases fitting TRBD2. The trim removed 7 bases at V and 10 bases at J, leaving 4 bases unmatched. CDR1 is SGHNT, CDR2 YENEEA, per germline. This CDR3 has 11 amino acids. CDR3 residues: CASTGGAAQYF. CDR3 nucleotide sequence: TGTGCCAGCACCGGGGGGGCCGCGCAGTATTTT.

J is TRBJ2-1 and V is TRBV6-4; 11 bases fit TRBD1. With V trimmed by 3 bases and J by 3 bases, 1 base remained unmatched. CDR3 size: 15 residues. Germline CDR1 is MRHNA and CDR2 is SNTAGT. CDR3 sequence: CASSEGTGGYNEQFF. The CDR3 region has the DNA TGTGCCAGCAGTGAAGGGACAGGGGGCTACAATGAGCAGTTCTTC.

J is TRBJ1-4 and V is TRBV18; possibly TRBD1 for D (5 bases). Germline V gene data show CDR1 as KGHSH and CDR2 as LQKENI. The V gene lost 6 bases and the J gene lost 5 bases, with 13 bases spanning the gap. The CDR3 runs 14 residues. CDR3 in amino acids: CASSLAGGNEKLFF. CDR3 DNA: TGTGCCAGCTCGCTCGCTGGGGGAAATGAAAAACTGTTTTTT.

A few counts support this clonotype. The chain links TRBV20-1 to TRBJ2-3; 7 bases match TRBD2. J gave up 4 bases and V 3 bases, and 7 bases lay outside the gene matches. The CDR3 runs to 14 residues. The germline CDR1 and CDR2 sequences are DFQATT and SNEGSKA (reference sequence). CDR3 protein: CSASSGLGADTQYF. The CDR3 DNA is TGCAGTGCTAGTAGCGGACTAGGCGCAGATACGCAGTATTTT.

The CDR3 is CASSYRADRARELYNEQFF. In DNA, the CDR3 is TGTGCCAGCAGTTACAGGGCCGACAGGGCCCGAGAACTATACAATGAGCAGTTCTTC. The chain carries TRBV6-2 or TRBV6-3 and TRBJ2-1, with TRBD1 matching 7 bases. V gave up 2 bases and J gave up 4 bases; unmatched junction bases: 17. From germline, CDR1 is MNHEY and CDR2 SVGEGT. The CDR3 consists of 19 residues.

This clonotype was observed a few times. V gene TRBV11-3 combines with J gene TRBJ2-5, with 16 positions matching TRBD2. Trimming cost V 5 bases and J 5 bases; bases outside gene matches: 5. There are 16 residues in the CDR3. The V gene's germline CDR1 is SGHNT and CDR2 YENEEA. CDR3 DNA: TGTGCCAGCAGCCCGGGACTAGCGGGGGGGCCGGAGACCCAGTACTTC. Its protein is CASSPGLAGGPETQYF.

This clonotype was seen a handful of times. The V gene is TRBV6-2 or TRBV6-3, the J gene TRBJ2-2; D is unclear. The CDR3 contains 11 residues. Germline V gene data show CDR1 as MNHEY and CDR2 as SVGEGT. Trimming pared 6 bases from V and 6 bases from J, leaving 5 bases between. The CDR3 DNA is TGTGCCAGCAGGAGCCCCGGGGAGCTGTTTTTT. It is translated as CASRSPGELFF.

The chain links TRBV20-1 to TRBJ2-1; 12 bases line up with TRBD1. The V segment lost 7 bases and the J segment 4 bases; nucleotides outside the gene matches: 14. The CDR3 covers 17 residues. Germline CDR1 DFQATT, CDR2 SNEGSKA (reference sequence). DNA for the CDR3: TGCAGTGTTCCCCACCGCGCGGGACAGGGGGCTTACAATGAGCAGTTCTTC. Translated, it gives CSVPHRAGQGAYNEQFF.